This TCR beta chain was recovered during a study of blood T cell repertoires in COVID-19. Study-level background: PBMCs, B-cell-depleted T cells, or T cells were the source of the cDNA or gDNA that made up the material.

Original methodology: For nucleated cells, counts were estimated from reference gene primer amplification. The protocol was immunoSEQ multiplex PCR, while the TCRdb copy is restricted to in-frame clones and leaves out a portion. V, J and clone size derive from that table, while D and trimming were established from the DNA sequence. This table holds 55,000 to 70,000 clones, about 91% found once. Germline V gene data show CDR1 as SGHNT and CDR2 as YYREEE (reference sequence). The CDR3 runs 14 residues. The V and J ends lost 4 bases and 3 bases, in that order; junction bases with no gene match: 6. The sequenced sample was peripheral blood. The chain couples TRBV5-4 to TRBJ1-2; TRBD1 agrees at 7 bases. This clonotype was sampled from a man between 60 and 70 years old with acute or convalescent COVID-19. The CDR3 here is CASSPRTGYYGYTF. The CDR3 DNA follows: TGTGCCAGCAGCCCCCGGACAGGCTACTATGGCTACACCTTC.